This entry lists 26 T cell receptor beta chains sequenced from one sample in a study of vaccination and CD4 T cells after COVID-19. The assay that was used to sequence DNA from cultured CD4+ T cells was the Oncomine TCR Beta short-read assay. One entry per CDR3 protein results from TCRdb running MiXCR on the PCR reads. The sample carries 10,000 or so distinct CDR3 sequences, roughly 56% recorded once. Their recognized antigens are unknown. Treatment: approximately nine-day PBMC culture with coronavirus spike peptide pools or control peptides (ViraFEST assay). Sequencing was carried out using CD4+ T cells from blood, cultured in vitro. The source of these receptors is a human donor who had recovered from COVID-19.

This clonotype has just a few counts. CDR3: CASSILQGNQPQHF. The CDR3 coding sequence is TGTGCCAGTAGTATCCTACAGGGTAATCAGCCCCAGCATTTT. V is TRBV19 and J is TRBJ1-5, with a tentative D call TRBD1 (6 bases). Trimming shortened V by 3 bases and J by 4 bases, and 10 bases separated the two germline ends. Germline-derived CDR1 and CDR2 are LNHDA and SQIVND (reference sequence). CDR3 size: 14 residues.

The chain combines TRBV2 with TRBJ1-5; 8 bases match TRBD1. The V and J ends lost 3 bases and 4 bases, in that order; junction bases with no gene match: 5. Germline lookup yields CDR1 SNHLY and CDR2 FYNNEI. The CDR3 covers 15 residues. CDR3 region: CASSDWQGANQPQHF. CDR3 bases: TGTGCCAGCAGTGATTGGCAGGGGGCTAATCAGCCCCAGCATTTT.

The sample holds a few counts of this clonotype. The V and J genes are TRBV5-1 and TRBJ2-7, with D hard to call. Germline values: CDR1 SGHRS, CDR2 YFSETQ. V lost 1 base and J 4 bases, leaving 12 bases between the germline ends. The CDR3 is 14 amino acids. The CDR3 here is CASSLTGRVYEQYF. Written as DNA, the CDR3 is TGCGCCAGCAGCTTGACCGGACGGGTTTACGAGCAGTACTTC.

The chain couples TRBV6-5 to TRBJ2-7; no firm D call. The germline gives CDR1 MNHEY, CDR2 SVGAGI. CDR3 length: 13 amino acids. V shed 4 bases and J shed 3 bases, with 10 bases lying between them. CDR3 bases: TGTGCCAGCAGTTCTGTAGCAAACTACGAGCAGTACTTC. Translating gives CASSSVANYEQYF.

J is TRBJ2-5 and V is TRBV20-1, with TRBD2 identical over 7 bases. The germline V gene encodes CDR1 DFQATT and CDR2 SNEGSKA (reference sequence). With V trimmed by 6 bases and J by 4 bases, 11 bases remained unmatched. CDR3 length equals 14 residues. The CDR3 DNA follows: TGCAGTGCCCCCCAGCGGGATAAAGGAGAGACCCAGTACTTC. This encodes CSAPQRDKGETQYF.

This clonotype was detected only a few times. The chain couples TRBV6-2 or TRBV6-3 to TRBJ1-5, with D maybe TRBD1 (6 bases). CDR1 is MNHEY, CDR2 SVGEGT, per germline. This CDR3 has 14 residues. The V end lost 2 bases, the J end lost 6 bases, and 11 bases lay between the germline ends. In nucleotides, the CDR3 is TGTGCCAGCAGTTACGGGGGGCTGAGTCAGCCCCAGCATTTT. Its protein is CASSYGGLSQPQHF.

The chain recombines TRBV20-1 with TRBJ1-6; D unclear. Trimming left V 0 bases short and J 9 bases short, with 15 bases between. CDR3 length: 15 residues. Germline lookup yields CDR1 DFQATT and CDR2 SNEGSKA (reference sequence). CDR3 DNA sequence: TGCAGTGCTAGAGATTTCGGGAGGTCAGGTTCACCCCTCCACTTT. Amino acids: CSARDFGRSGSPLHF.

Only one count was recorded for this clonotype. The chain joins TRBV7-9 to TRBJ1-1; D gene unclear. V lost 7 bases and J 1 base, leaving 1 base between the germline ends. The germline V gene encodes CDR1 SEHNR and CDR2 FQNEAQ (reference sequence). The CDR3 runs 10 residues. Written as DNA, the CDR3 is TGTGCCAGCAAGAACACTGAAGCTTTCTTT. Translation: CASKNTEAFF. Based on the CDR3 plus reference TRBV7-9 and TRBJ1-1, the full variable domain is DTGVSQNPRHKITKRGQNVTFRCDPISEHNRLYWYRQTLGQGPEFLTYFQNEAQLEKSRLLSDRFSAERPKGSFSTLEIQRTEQGDSAMYLCASKNTEAFFGQGTRLTVV.

This clonotype was seen a handful of times. The rearrangement joins TRBV20-1 to TRBJ1-5; 7 nucleotides agree with TRBD1. The length of the CDR3 is 17 residues. CDR1 DFQATT and CDR2 SNEGSKA come from the germline V gene (reference sequence). The ends lost 0 bases at V and 3 bases at J; junction bases unmatched: 11. As DNA, the CDR3 is TGCAGTGCTAGAGAGGTGTCTAGAGGGGGCGTCAATCAGCCCCAGCATTTT. Amino acid sequence: CSAREVSRGGVNQPQHF.

This clonotype was seen more than once but under ten times. V gene TRBV6-1 combines with J gene TRBJ1-5; 11 positions agree with TRBD1. Germline-derived CDR1 and CDR2 are MNHNS and SASEGT. The V segment lost 6 bases and the J segment 4 bases; nucleotides outside the gene matches: 8. The CDR3 has 16 amino acids. CDR3 residues: CASRALGTGGNQPQHF. DNA of the CDR3: TGTGCCAGCAGGGCGCTAGGGACAGGGGGAAATCAGCCCCAGCATTTT.

This clonotype was counted a few times. The V and J genes are TRBV7-9 and TRBJ1-6, with a tentative D call TRBD1 (6 bases). The CDR3 is 14 amino acids. CDR1 is SEHNR, CDR2 FQNEAQ, per germline (reference sequence). V was trimmed by 4 bases and J by 10 bases, leaving 14 bases between them. As DNA, the CDR3 is TGTGCCAGCAGCTCTGACAGGTTGGGGTCACCCCTCCACTTT. Translated: CASSSDRLGSPLHF.

The chain links TRBV19 to TRBJ2-1; maybe TRBD2 (7 bases). The germline CDR1 and CDR2 sequences are LNHDA and SQIVND (reference sequence). The CDR3 loop spans 15 amino acids. The ends were cut back, 7 bases at V and 9 bases at J, with 22 bases in the middle. CDR3 sequence reads: CASTSSTPRGGEQFF. CDR3 DNA: TGTGCCAGTACCTCCTCGACTCCAAGGGGGGGTGAGCAGTTCTTC.

This chain links TRBV6-5 with TRBJ1-5; TRBD1 matches 9 bases. CDR1 and CDR2 from the germline V gene are MNHEY and SVGAGI. J lost 5 bases, V lost 2 bases, and 13 bases had no gene match. This CDR3 is built from 18 residues. The CDR3 here is CASSYTHSGTGIDQPQHF. Written as DNA, the CDR3 is TGTGCCAGCAGTTACACACATTCCGGGACAGGGATAGATCAGCCCCAGCATTTT.

In this sample, this clonotype turned up a few times. The chain carries TRBV20-1 and TRBJ2-1; 8 bases line up with TRBD1. The trim removed 5 bases at V and 4 bases at J, leaving 4 bases unmatched. There are 13 residues in the CDR3. The germline V gene encodes CDR1 DFQATT and CDR2 SNEGSKA (reference sequence). The CDR3 sequence: CSALGTGYNEQFF. CDR3 sequence (DNA): TGCAGTGCTCTAGGGACAGGTTACAATGAGCAGTTCTTC.

A remark on this clonotype: No DNA is shown, since the ends of the CDR3 on it are uncertain; the CDR3 is the one TCRdb lists. The rearrangement joins TRBV20-1 to TRBJ2-5; the D call TRBD1 from the table was never checked on the DNA. Germline V gives CDR1 DFQATT, CDR2 SNEGSKA (reference sequence). Inclusive of both ends, the CDR3 amounts to 12 amino acids. The CDR3 region is CSARVGRGTRYF.

The V and J genes are TRBV27 and TRBJ2-7; D might be TRBD1 (6 bases). Germline V gene data show CDR1 as MNHEY and CDR2 as SMNVEV (reference sequence). The V end lost 7 bases, the J end lost 0 bases, and 13 bases lay between the germline ends. The CDR3 loop spans 14 amino acids. The CDR3 reads CASTNRQDSYEQYF. In nucleotides, the CDR3 is TGTGCCAGCACCAACCGACAGGACTCCTACGAGCAGTACTTC.

V is TRBV7-3 and J is TRBJ2-1; D gene unclear. V lost 2 bases, J lost 7 bases, and 12 bases lay in between. The CDR3 extends over 14 amino acids. CDR1 is SGHTA, CDR2 FQGTGA, per germline. The CDR3 sequence: CASSLGVARNEQFF. The DNA for the CDR3 is TGTGCCAGCAGCTTAGGGGTGGCTAGAAATGAGCAGTTCTTC.

The rearrangement uses TRBV6-1 and TRBJ2-3, with a possible D match to TRBD2 (6 bases). Germline V gene data show CDR1 as MNHNS and CDR2 as SASEGT. Trimming took off 5 bases at V and 2 bases at J, with 17 bases between the two ends. The CDR3 is 16 amino acids. The CDR3 sequence: CASSLRGLGVTDTQYF. The CDR3 nucleotides read TGTGCCAGCAGTCTCCGGGGGTTGGGTGTCACAGATACGCAGTATTTT.

The V call is TRBV11-1, the J call TRBJ2-5; no reliable D call. V lost 5 bases and J 1 base, leaving 2 bases between the germline ends. This CDR3 comprises 11 residues. The germline V gene encodes CDR1 SGHAT and CDR2 FQDESV (reference sequence). The DNA of the CDR3 is TGTGCCAGCAGCCGCCAAGAGACCCAGTACTTC. This encodes CASSRQETQYF.

For this clonotype: This may come from a read error, since a much larger clone is one base off. The CDR3 DNA sequence: TGTGCCAGTAGTAGGGGACAGGGTTCTGCTGAAGCTTTCTTT. Its translation: CASSRGQGSAEAFF. J is TRBJ1-1 and V is TRBV19; 9 bases fit TRBD1. V lost 4 bases, J lost 6 bases, and 6 bases stayed unmatched. This CDR3 contains 14 residues. From germline, CDR1 is LNHDA and CDR2 SQIVND (reference sequence).

The chain couples TRBV21-1 to TRBJ2-7; TRBD2 reflects the table's D call only, with no check against the DNA. TRBV21-1 is marked as a pseudogene. CDR3 length equals 10 residues. As DNA, the CDR3 is TGTGCCAGCAGGGGGAGAACGGAGTACTTC. It specifies CASRGRTEYF.

In DNA, the CDR3 is TGCGCCAGCAGCTTGGGGGACAGGGCGATCTACACCTTC. Translated: CASSLGDRAIYTF. The V and J genes are TRBV5-1 and TRBJ1-2; 9 bases match TRBD1. Germline CDR1 and CDR2: SGHRS and YFSETQ. V lost 0 bases to trimming and J lost 10 bases; unmatched junction nucleotides: 4. The CDR3 sequence is 13 residues long.

The chain joins TRBV18 to TRBJ2-7; 10 bases are a match to TRBD2. Germline CDR1 reads KGHSH; CDR2 reads LQKENI. CDR3 size: 15 residues. V shed 3 bases, J shed 4 bases, and the junction held 6 bases outside the gene matches. The CDR3 is CASSPRVAGGYEQYF. DNA of the CDR3: TGTGCCAGCTCACCGAGAGTAGCGGGAGGTTACGAGCAGTACTTC.

The V and J genes are TRBV20-1 and TRBJ1-2, with 7 nucleotides matching TRBD1. Germline CDR1 is DFQATT and CDR2 is SNEGSKA (reference sequence). The CDR3 runs to 13 residues. Losses at the gene ends were 1 base for V and 4 bases for J; bases not matched to a gene: 3. CDR3 in amino acids: CSARGDSRYGYTF. The CDR3, as DNA: TGCAGTGCTAGAGGGGACAGCCGCTATGGCTACACCTTC.

V and J are TRBV28 and TRBJ2-7; D remains ambiguous. V gave up 3 bases and J gave up 0 bases, with 27 bases separating them. From germline, CDR1 is MDHEN and CDR2 SYDVKM. This CDR3 is 20 amino acids long. CDR3 sequence (DNA): TGTGCCAGCAGTTTCGCCCAGGTACTCAATGGCGGCTTGAGCTCCTACGAGCAGTACTTC. Translating it yields CASSFAQVLNGGLSSYEQYF.

This clonotype was counted between two and nine times. The rearrangement links TRBV20-1 to TRBJ1-5, with TRBD1 as a possible D gene (5 bases). Germline V gives CDR1 DFQATT, CDR2 SNEGSKA (reference sequence). CDR3 length: 15 residues. V shed 3 bases and J shed 0 bases, with 12 bases lying between them. DNA of the CDR3: TGCAGTGCTAGGCCACAGGTATCTAGCAATCAGCCCCAGCATTTT. Residues: CSARPQVSSNQPQHF.